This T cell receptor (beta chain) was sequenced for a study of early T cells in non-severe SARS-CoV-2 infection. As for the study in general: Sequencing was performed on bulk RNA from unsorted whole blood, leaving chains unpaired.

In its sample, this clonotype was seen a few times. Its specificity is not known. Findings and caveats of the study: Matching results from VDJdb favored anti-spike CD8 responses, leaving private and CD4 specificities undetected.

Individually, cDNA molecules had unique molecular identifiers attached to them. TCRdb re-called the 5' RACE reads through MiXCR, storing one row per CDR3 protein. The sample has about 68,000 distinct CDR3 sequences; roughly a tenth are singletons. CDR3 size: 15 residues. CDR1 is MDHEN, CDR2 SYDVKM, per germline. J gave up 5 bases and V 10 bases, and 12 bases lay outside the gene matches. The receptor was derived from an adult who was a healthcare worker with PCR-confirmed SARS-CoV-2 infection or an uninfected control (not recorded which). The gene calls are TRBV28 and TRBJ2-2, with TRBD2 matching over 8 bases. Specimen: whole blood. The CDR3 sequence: CAIGRLAGGTGELFF. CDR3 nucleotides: TGTGCCATCGGGAGGCTAGCGGGTGGGACCGGGGAGCTGTTTTTT. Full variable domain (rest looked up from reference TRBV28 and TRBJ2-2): DVKVTQSSRYLVKRTGEKVFLECVQDMDHENMFWYRQDPGLGLRLIYFSYDVKMKEKGDIPEGYSVSREKKERFSLILESASTNQTSMYLCAIGRLAGGTGELFFGEGSRLTVL.